What follows are 7 T cell receptor beta chains derived from one specimen sequenced in a study of cytomegalovirus exposure and HLA in healthy donors. PCR amplification relied on 60 Vbeta primers (plus 13 Jbeta primers). Here immunoSEQ multiplex PCR was the method, and the copy in TCRdb shows in-frame clones only, minus some. The sample gives about 160,000 clones, around 80% of which show up once; about 4.3% is in the top ten. The sample was PBMCs. The receptor set was obtained from a woman in her 50s in good health and CMV-seropositive.

The rearrangement joins TRBV4-1 to TRBJ2-1; 11 bases are a match to TRBD2. CDR3 size: 19 residues. Germline assignment: CDR1 MGHRA and CDR2 YSYEKL. Trimming cost V 0 bases and J 0 bases; bases outside gene matches: 7. DNA of the CDR3: TGCGCCAGCAGCCAAGATCCCACCACTAGCGGGGGCTCCTACAATGAGCAGTTCTTC. This codes for CASSQDPTTSGGSYNEQFF.

V usage is TRBV4-2 and J usage is TRBJ2-3; 13 bases agree with TRBD2. The germline gives CDR1 LGHNA, CDR2 YNFKEQ. V trimming: 6 bases; J trimming: 4 bases; junction bases outside the gene matches: 4. The CDR3 runs 15 residues. The DNA of the CDR3 is TGTGCCAGCAGGGTTGGACTAGCGGGGGCAGATACGCAGTATTTT. It codes for CASRVGLAGADTQYF.

This chain joins TRBV9 and TRBJ2-7; a weak D match, TRBD2 (6 bases). The V end was cut by 0 bases, the J end by 2 bases, with 12 bases between. The CDR3 loop spans 15 amino acids. Germline V gene data show CDR1 as SGDLS and CDR2 as YYNGEE. CDR3 in DNA: TGTGCCAGCAGCGTAGATGCTAGCGTAACCTACGAGCAGTACTTC. Residues: CASSVDASVTYEQYF.

CDR3 nucleotide sequence: TGTGCCTGGAAAATTAGGGGAGGGACAGGGAGCTGCTACACCTTC. Amino acids: CAWKIRGGTGSCYTF. This rearrangement joins TRBV30 to TRBJ1-2, with TRBD1 matching over 9 bases. The CDR3 extends over 15 amino acids. In germline, CDR1 is GTSNPN, CDR2 SVGIG (reference sequence). V was clipped by 4 bases and J by 9 bases; unmatched bases: 15. Full variable domain (outside the CDR3, taken from reference TRBV30 and TRBJ1-2): SQTIHQWPATLVQPVGSPLSLECTVEGTSNPNLYWYRQAAGRGLQLLFYSVGIGQISSEVPQNLSASRPQDRQFILSSKKLLLSDSGFYLCAWKIRGGTGSCYTFGSGTRLTVV.

This rearrangement joins TRBV19 to TRBJ2-1; weak D call: TRBD2 (6 bases). The CDR3 is 15 residues long. Looked up from germline, CDR1 is LNHDA and CDR2 is SQIVND (reference sequence). Deletions cut 4 bases from V and 3 bases from J, with 13 bases between. CDR3 coding DNA: TGTGCCAGTAGTACCCGGGACTCGAACTACAATGAGCAGTTCTTC. Its protein product is CASSTRDSNYNEQFF.

The chain couples TRBV7-9 to TRBJ1-1, with 7 bases that match TRBD1. Germline CDR1 and CDR2: SEHNR and FQNEAQ (reference sequence). V lost 5 bases, J lost 5 bases, and 5 bases stayed unmatched. The CDR3 length is 13 residues. The CDR3: CASSATQGTEAFF. The CDR3 DNA is TGTGCCAGCAGCGCGACACAGGGGACTGAAGCTTTCTTT.

The chain combines TRBV28 with TRBJ2-7, with 8 bases that match TRBD2. With 4 bases clipped from V and 2 bases from J, the junction kept 16 bases outside the gene matches. Germline loops: CDR1 MDHEN, CDR2 SYDVKM. The CDR3 runs to 18 residues. The CDR3 is CASSSINPTSGRPYEQYF. The CDR3, as DNA: TGTGCCAGCAGTTCCATTAACCCCACTAGCGGCCGACCCTACGAGCAGTACTTC.